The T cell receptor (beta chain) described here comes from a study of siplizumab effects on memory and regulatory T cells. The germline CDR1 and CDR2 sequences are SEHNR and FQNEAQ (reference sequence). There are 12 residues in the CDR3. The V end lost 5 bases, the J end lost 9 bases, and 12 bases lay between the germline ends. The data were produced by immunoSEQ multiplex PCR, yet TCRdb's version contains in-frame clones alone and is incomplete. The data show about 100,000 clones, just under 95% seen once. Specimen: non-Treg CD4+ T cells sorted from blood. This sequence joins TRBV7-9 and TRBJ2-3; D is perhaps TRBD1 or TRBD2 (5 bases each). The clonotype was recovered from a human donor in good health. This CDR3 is CASSIEGYTQYF. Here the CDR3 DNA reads TGTGCCAGCAGCATTGAGGGGTACACGCAGTATTTT.